The 21 T cell receptor beta chains in this list originate from one sample, sequenced in a study of Ad26.COV2.S vaccination and SARS-CoV-2 variants. The assay was immunoSEQ multiplex PCR, and TCRdb's table has in-frame clones only and misses some. Of approximately 500,000 clones in the sample, 87% were seen once. The treatment is: 15 to 20 received Ad26.COV2.S at low or high dose, single or two shots; about five received placebo; per-sample allocation not given. The study sampled participants on day 63 after the first vaccine or placebo injection. The material was peripheral blood, obtained in a trial of Ad26.COV2.S vaccine versus placebo. Receptors were obtained from a person between 18 and 65 years old who received the Ad26.COV2.S COVID-19 vaccine or a placebo.

This clone showed up just once. The V gene is TRBV20-1, the J gene TRBJ2-5, with 8 bases identical to TRBD1. The CDR3 sequence is 15 residues long. Germline CDR1 and CDR2: DFQATT and SNEGSKA (reference sequence). Trimming removed 3 bases from V and 7 bases from J; junction bases left unmatched: 13. CDR3 in amino acids: CSASPPGGGGGTQYF. Written as DNA, the CDR3 is TGCAGTGCTAGTCCTCCAGGGGGCGGTGGAGGGACCCAGTACTTC.

V usage is TRBV27 and J usage is TRBJ1-4; 9 bases are shared with TRBD1. This CDR3 region has 17 residues. V lost 5 bases, J lost 4 bases, and 11 bases stayed unmatched. Germline CDR1 MNHEY, CDR2 SMNVEV (reference sequence). CDR3 DNA sequence: TGTGCCAGCAGTCCGCTCACCGGGACAGGGATTAATGAAAAACTGTTTTTT. It codes for CASSPLTGTGINEKLFF.

The chain employs TRBV28 and TRBJ1-5; TRBD1 is a possible D gene (6 bases). V gave up 2 bases and J gave up 0 bases, with 14 bases separating them. Germline V gene data show CDR1 as MDHEN and CDR2 as SYDVKM. The CDR3 spans 17 residues. CDR3 amino acids: CASSLAQGTYSNQPQHF. CDR3 DNA sequence: TGTGCCAGCAGTTTAGCGCAGGGGACTTATAGCAATCAGCCCCAGCATTTT.

This chain uses TRBV19 with TRBJ2-2, with D hard to call. The germline V gene encodes CDR1 LNHDA and CDR2 SQIVND (reference sequence). The CDR3 extends over 14 amino acids. V shed 3 bases and J shed 6 bases, with 11 bases lying between them. The CDR3 protein is CASSISGPPGELFF. CDR3 nucleotides: TGTGCCAGTAGTATCTCCGGGCCGCCCGGGGAGCTGTTTTTT.

This clone was counted a few times. The chain combines TRBV7-3 with TRBJ1-1; D is uncertain. V was clipped by 5 bases and J by 8 bases, with 15 bases between them. The germline V gene encodes CDR1 SGHTA and CDR2 FQGTGA. This CDR3 contains 13 residues. The CDR3 loop is CASSVLPAGEAFF. CDR3 nucleotides: TGTGCCAGCAGCGTCCTACCCGCGGGGGAAGCTTTCTTT.

V and J are TRBV18 and TRBJ1-3; D not certain. Germline loops: CDR1 KGHSH, CDR2 LQKENI. V lost 3 bases and J lost 2, with 11 bases in between. The CDR3 has 15 residues. CDR3 loop: CASSPQIKTGNTIYF. The CDR3 DNA follows: TGTGCCAGCTCACCCCAGATCAAGACTGGAAACACCATATATTTT.

This clone has only one observation. The chain is built from TRBV5-1 and TRBJ1-1, with D unclear. Germline V lookup: CDR1 SGHRS, CDR2 YFSETQ. This CDR3 comprises 15 residues. V was trimmed by 3 bases and J by 3 bases, leaving 15 bases between them. DNA for the CDR3: TGCGCCAGCAGCTCGCTGGGGAAGTTGGACACTGAAGCTTTCTTT. It yields the protein CASSSLGKLDTEAFF.

The CDR3 DNA sequence: TGTGCCAGCCGAGGGGAGACCCAGTACTTC. Translated: CASRGETQYF. J is TRBJ2-5 and V is TRBV12-3 or TRBV12-4; D perhaps matches TRBD2 (5 bases). V lost 8 bases and J lost 5, with 6 bases in between. This CDR3 has 10 amino acids.

V is TRBV7-2 and J is TRBJ2-7; D not resolved. The CDR3 spans 14 residues. Germline lookup yields CDR1 SGHTA and CDR2 FQGNSA. Trimming pared 5 bases from V and 1 base from J, leaving 12 bases between. Here the CDR3 reads CASSQALNSYEQYF. In DNA, the CDR3 is TGTGCCAGCAGCCAAGCATTGAATTCCTACGAGCAGTACTTC.

The rearrangement joins TRBV29-1 to TRBJ2-1, with D possibly called TRBD1 or TRBD2 (5 bases each). Germline CDR1 and CDR2: SQVTM and ANQGSEA. This CDR3 contains 15 residues. The V and J ends lost 5 bases and 2 bases respectively, with 16 bases between them. CDR3 sequence: CSVYQTGPTYNEQFF. The CDR3 DNA is TGCAGCGTTTACCAGACGGGACCAACCTACAATGAGCAGTTCTTC.

This chain connects TRBV7-6 to TRBJ2-7; D gene unclear. The CDR3 length is 14 residues. In germline, CDR1 is SGHVS, CDR2 FNYEAQ. Trimming stripped 5 bases from V and 2 bases from J, with 13 bases between. In nucleotides, the CDR3 is TGTGCCAGCAGCACAACGGCAGGAGCCTACGAGCAGTACTTC. This encodes CASSTTAGAYEQYF. Full variable domain (rest looked up from reference TRBV7-6 and TRBJ2-7): GAGVSQSPRYKVTKRGQDVALRCDPISGHVSLYWYRQALGQGPEFLTYFNYEAQQDKSGLPNDRFSAERPEGSISTLTIQRTEQRDSAMYRCASSTTAGAYEQYFGPGTRLTVT.

This clone was recorded only once. The chain joins TRBV14 to TRBJ2-5; 10 positions agree with TRBD1. J lost 1 base, V lost 2 bases, and 1 base had no gene match. Per germline, CDR1 SGHDN and CDR2 FVKESK. CDR3 length equals 15 residues. The CDR3 region has the DNA TGTGCCAGCAGCCAATGGACAGGGGGCCAAGAGACCCAGTACTTC. Translating gives CASSQWTGGQETQYF.

This chain uses TRBV20-1 with TRBJ1-1; D not resolved. V was shortened by 3 bases and J by 5 bases, with 7 bases between the two germline ends. The germline CDR1 and CDR2 sequences are DFQATT and SNEGSKA (reference sequence). The CDR3 spans 11 residues. The CDR3 here is CSARQLTEAFF. DNA of the CDR3: TGCAGTGCTAGGCAGCTTACTGAAGCTTTCTTT.

The rearrangement links TRBV15 to TRBJ2-3, with 8 bases that match TRBD2. Trimming cost V 1 base and J 2 bases; bases outside gene matches: 8. From germline, CDR1 is LNHNV and CDR2 YYDKDF (reference sequence). The CDR3 has 17 residues. The CDR3: CATSRGKLAALTDTQYF. As DNA, the CDR3 is TGTGCCACCAGCAGAGGCAAACTAGCGGCCCTCACAGATACGCAGTATTTT.

The chain links TRBV30 to TRBJ2-1; D is possibly TRBD1 (7 bases). The V gene lost 7 bases and the J gene lost 8 bases, with 21 bases spanning the gap. Germline values: CDR1 GTSNPN, CDR2 SVGIG (reference sequence). The CDR3 sequence is 14 residues long. The CDR3 loop is CAYFPRGLAYEQFF. As DNA, the CDR3 is TGTGCCTACTTCCCGAGGGGGCTAGCGTATGAGCAGTTCTTC.

This chain links TRBV5-8 with TRBJ1-2; 8 nucleotides line up with TRBD1. The junction had 3 bases not matched to a gene; V was cut back by 0 bases and J by 2 bases. The CDR3 consists of 15 residues. Germline CDR1 SGHTS, CDR2 YDEGEE. DNA of the CDR3: TGTGCCAGCAGCTTGGAACAGGGGGTAAACTATGGCTACACCTTC. Its protein product is CASSLEQGVNYGYTF.

V and J are TRBV5-4 and TRBJ1-2; D perhaps matches TRBD1 (6 bases). Trimming cost V 4 bases and J 8 bases, with 18 bases left between them. There are 14 residues in the CDR3. Germline CDR1 SGHNT, CDR2 YYREEE (reference sequence). The CDR3 region is CASSGLGGQGGYTF. CDR3 bases: TGTGCCAGCAGCGGTTTAGGGGGGCAGGGAGGCTACACCTTC.

The gene calls are TRBV30 and TRBJ1-2; D possibly corresponds to TRBD1 (5 bases). Germline V gene sequence: CDR1 GTSNPN, CDR2 SVGIG (reference sequence). V lost 2 bases, J lost 5 bases, and 15 bases lay in between. This CDR3 comprises 14 residues. The CDR3 spells CAWSPAWGRYGYTF. The CDR3 bases are TGTGCCTGGAGTCCGGCGTGGGGGAGGTATGGCTACACCTTC.

This clone appeared once. V gene TRBV7-2 combines with J gene TRBJ2-2, with 10 nucleotides matching TRBD2. The CDR3 runs to 16 residues. CDR1 and CDR2 from the germline V gene are SGHTA and FQGNSA. The V gene end was trimmed by 4 bases and the J gene end by 6 bases; junction bases not matched to a gene: 8. CDR3 bases: TGTGCCAGCAGCTCGGCTAGCGGGAGTTTCGCCGGGGAGCTGTTTTTT. Amino acid sequence: CASSSASGSFAGELFF.

This chain links TRBV11-3 with TRBJ2-1, with no clear D. This CDR3 is built from 13 residues. The germline V and J ends were trimmed by 3 bases and 12 bases, with 15 bases remaining between them. Germline CDR1 SGHNT, CDR2 YENEEA. This CDR3 reads CASSLNPTSGQFF. In DNA, the CDR3 is TGTGCCAGCAGCTTGAACCCCACCTCGGGGCAGTTCTTC.

This clone was recorded only once. The chain uses TRBV6-4 and TRBJ2-1, with D possibly TRBD2 on 6 matching bases. This CDR3 contains 16 residues. Germline CDR1 and CDR2: MRHNA and SNTAGT. V was clipped by 0 bases and J by 4 bases, with 13 bases between them. This chain's CDR3 is CASSDSMGLGYNEQFF. The CDR3 bases are TGTGCCAGCAGTGACTCGATGGGACTGGGTTACAATGAGCAGTTCTTC.